Presented here are 25 T cell receptor beta chains from one specimen sequenced in a study of CD8 T cells in ankylosing spondylitis. Findings of the study overall: A TCR beta motif of under 10 highly homologous variants seemed to mark ankylosing spondylitis blood.

Antigens for these TCRs are unknown. TCRdb independently ran MiXCR on the 5' RACE reads; one entry per CDR3 protein. The sample shows about 540,000 distinct CDR3 sequences, about 12% of them seen only once. Sequenced: blood, either unsorted or a sorted T cell fraction (not recorded which). The source is a male donor with ankylosing spondylitis.

This clonotype was found a few times. This chain uses TRBV12-3 or TRBV12-4 with TRBJ2-3, with D uncertain. Trimming removed 2 bases at V and 2 bases at J, with 8 bases between. The CDR3 is made up of 14 amino acids. The DNA for the CDR3 is TGTGCCAGCAGTTTAAGGCCTTACACAGATACGCAGTATTTT. This translates into CASSLRPYTDTQYF.

The chain carries TRBV6-1 and TRBJ2-2; D is uncertain. V was shortened by 2 bases and J by 7 bases, with 11 bases between the two germline ends. Per germline, CDR1 MNHNS and CDR2 SASEGT. CDR3 length: 14 amino acids. CDR3 in DNA: TGTGCCAGCAGTGAAATTCGGTTTGGCGGGGAGCTGTTTTTT. It encodes CASSEIRFGGELFF.

The chain couples TRBV2 to TRBJ1-6; 12 nucleotides agree with TRBD1. Germline CDR1 reads SNHLY; CDR2 reads FYNNEI. Trimming removed 5 bases from V and 8 bases from J; junction bases left unmatched: 10. This CDR3 contains 17 residues. Written as DNA, the CDR3 is TGTGCCAGCAGTCTCTTCGTGGGACAGGGGGCTTATTCACCCCTCCACTTT. Its protein product is CASSLFVGQGAYSPLHF.

This clonotype was seen a handful of times. The rearrangement uses TRBV5-1 and TRBJ1-1; D is undetermined. Between the trimmed V and J ends, which lost 0 bases and 6 bases, there was a span of 15 bases. The CDR3 has 15 amino acids. Germline V gives CDR1 SGHRS, CDR2 YFSETQ. As DNA, the CDR3 is TGCGCCAGCAGCTTGGTAGGAGGGAAGGGAGCTGAAGCTTTCTTT. It codes for CASSLVGGKGAEAFF.

The rearrangement joins TRBV5-1 to TRBJ2-6; 8 nucleotides agree with TRBD1. Germline CDR1 reads SGHRS; CDR2 reads YFSETQ. The J segment lost 5 bases and the V segment lost 4 bases, leaving 8 bases of the junction unmatched. The CDR3 extends over 16 amino acids. This CDR3 reads CASSPGGFTRANVLTF. The CDR3 region has the DNA TGCGCCAGCAGCCCAGGGGGCTTTACGAGGGCCAACGTCCTGACTTTC.

The V call is TRBV3-1, the J call TRBJ2-3; D call uncertain. The V and J ends lost 0 bases and 2 bases respectively, with 9 bases between them. Germline-derived CDR1 and CDR2 are LGHDT and YNNKEL (reference sequence). This CDR3 is built from 15 residues. The chain's CDR3 is CASSQDLVDTDTQYF. CDR3 nucleotide sequence: TGTGCCAGCAGCCAAGATTTAGTCGACACAGATACGCAGTATTTT.

This clonotype has ten or more counts. The chain is built from TRBV12-3 or TRBV12-4 and TRBJ1-6; TRBD1 agrees at 8 bases. V gave up 3 bases and J gave up 8 bases; unmatched junction bases: 6. The length of the CDR3 is 15 residues. CDR3 loop: CASSFLDRVDSPLHF. CDR3 coding DNA: TGTGCCAGCAGTTTCCTGGACAGGGTGGATTCACCCCTCCACTTT.

This clonotype has just one count. The chain is built from TRBV2 and TRBJ2-1; D unresolved. Germline values: CDR1 SNHLY, CDR2 FYNNEI. The CDR3 runs 14 residues. V lost 8 bases and J 9 bases, leaving 20 bases between the germline ends. CDR3 loop: CASAWGIGLGEQFF. DNA for the CDR3: TGTGCCAGCGCTTGGGGAATCGGGTTGGGTGAGCAGTTCTTC.

This clonotype was found a few times. This chain joins TRBV4-2 and TRBJ2-5, with 11 bases identical to TRBD2. The CDR3 length is 17 residues. The trim removed 0 bases at V and 2 bases at J, leaving 5 bases unmatched. The germline V gene encodes CDR1 LGHNA and CDR2 YNFKEQ. CDR3 protein: CASSQDKTSGAQETQYF. The CDR3 DNA sequence: TGTGCCAGCAGCCAAGATAAGACTAGCGGGGCACAAGAGACCCAGTACTTC.

A few counts support this clonotype. The chain is built from TRBV5-1 and TRBJ2-2; tentatively, D is TRBD1 or TRBD2 (5 bases each). Deletions cut 6 bases from V and 6 bases from J, with 18 bases between. This CDR3 has 15 residues. Germline assignment: CDR1 SGHRS and CDR2 YFSETQ. The CDR3 region has the DNA TGCGCCAGCACCTCCGGGACGGCCGGCCCCGGGGAGCTGTTTTTT. Its protein product is CASTSGTAGPGELFF.

This clonotype occurred a few times. V is TRBV7-9 and J is TRBJ2-5; D is uncertain. The V end was cut by 5 bases, the J end by 4 bases, with 17 bases between. CDR3 length: 15 residues. Germline V gene lookup returns CDR1 SEHNR and CDR2 FQNEAQ (reference sequence). The DNA of the CDR3 is TGTGCCAGCAGCCTGCTTCGGGTAGAATCAGAGACCCAGTACTTC. Encoded protein: CASSLLRVESETQYF.

This clonotype was seen repeatedly, ten times or more. The V call is TRBV29-1, the J call TRBJ2-3; 9 bases line up with TRBD2. The V gene's germline CDR1 is SQVTM and CDR2 ANQGSEA. The CDR3 covers 12 residues. The trim removed 7 bases at V and 2 bases at J, leaving 1 base unmatched. CDR3 in DNA: TGCAGCGCTAGCGGGATCACAGATACGCAGTATTTT. Translation gives CSASGITDTQYF.

The DNA of the CDR3 is TGTGCCAGCCTAGTGTCTGGGGCCAACGTCCTGACTTTC. This translates into CASLVSGANVLTF. The chain links TRBV12-3 or TRBV12-4 to TRBJ2-6; D gene ambiguous. CDR3 length: 13 amino acids. Trimming took 8 bases from V and 1 from J, leaving 6 bases between them.

V gene TRBV6-4 combines with J gene TRBJ2-5, with TRBD2 identical over 8 bases. The trim removed 4 bases at V and 5 bases at J, leaving 9 bases unmatched. CDR1 and CDR2 from the germline V gene are MRHNA and SNTAGT. This CDR3 is built from 15 residues. The CDR3 is CASSAEAGALETQYF. Written as DNA, the CDR3 is TGTGCCAGCAGTGCCGAAGCGGGAGCTCTGGAGACCCAGTACTTC.

V and J are TRBV20-1 and TRBJ2-1, with 11 bases identical to TRBD2. Germline CDR1 and CDR2: DFQATT and SNEGSKA (reference sequence). V was clipped by 5 bases and J by 7 bases; unmatched bases: 10. CDR3 length: 15 residues. The chain's CDR3 is CSAYSTSGSLNEQFF. CDR3 in DNA: TGCAGTGCTTATTCTACTAGCGGGAGTCTGAATGAGCAGTTCTTC.

CDR3 sequence reads: CAWRPGTGNEKLFF. The CDR3 nucleotides are TGTGCCTGGAGACCGGGGACAGGGAACGAAAAACTGTTTTTT. The chain joins TRBV30 to TRBJ1-4; 9 bases are a match to TRBD1. The CDR3 runs 14 residues. The V and J ends lost 3 bases and 8 bases, in that order; junction bases with no gene match: 7. Germline V gene sequence: CDR1 GTSNPN, CDR2 SVGIG (reference sequence).

This clonotype was counted at least ten times. J is TRBJ2-2 and V is TRBV11-2, with no clear D. The CDR3 length is 15 residues. The V gene's germline CDR1 is SGHAT and CDR2 FQNNGV. Trimming took 3 bases from V and 0 from J, leaving 8 bases between them. The chain's CDR3 is CASSFGSANTGELFF. The CDR3, as DNA: TGTGCCAGCAGCTTTGGGTCAGCGAACACCGGGGAGCTGTTTTTT.

The chain is built from TRBV20-1 and TRBJ2-3; 7 bases fit TRBD1. The CDR3 covers 14 residues. Germline CDR1 reads DFQATT; CDR2 reads SNEGSKA (reference sequence). J lost 0 bases, V lost 6 bases, and 6 bases had no gene match. CDR3 sequence: CSAPGQTSTDTQYF. CDR3 DNA sequence: TGCAGTGCACCGGGACAGACCAGCACAGATACGCAGTATTTT.

This clonotype was seen at least ten times. The rearrangement links TRBV12-3 or TRBV12-4 to TRBJ2-7; D is undetermined. V lost 3 bases, J lost 5 bases, and 5 bases lay in between. This CDR3 has 11 amino acids. The CDR3 loop reads CASSFANEQYF. The CDR3 DNA is TGTGCCAGCAGTTTTGCGAACGAGCAGTACTTC.

This clonotype was counted many times. The rearrangement joins TRBV6-1 to TRBJ2-7, with 10 positions matching TRBD1. This CDR3 has 15 residues. The germline CDR1 and CDR2 sequences are MNHNS and SASEGT. CDR3 DNA: TGTGCCAGCAGGGAAGGGGACAGGGGCTCCTACGAGCAGTACGTC. Translating gives CASREGDRGSYEQYV.

This clonotype was recorded a few times. The rearrangement uses TRBV5-1 and TRBJ1-1; 7 nucleotides align to TRBD1. V shed 0 bases and J 1 base; nucleotides not matched to a gene: 3. Germline CDR1 and CDR2: SGHRS and YFSETQ. CDR3 size: 15 residues. This CDR3 is CASSLEPGGNTEAFF. CDR3 DNA: TGCGCCAGCAGCTTGGAGCCAGGGGGGAACACTGAAGCTTTCTTT. The full variable domain, in which reference TRBV5-1 and TRBJ1-1 provide the parts outside the CDR3, is KAGVTQTPRYLIKTRGQQVTLSCSPISGHRSVSWYQQTPGQGLQFLFEYFSETQRNKGNFPGRFSGRQFSNSRSEMNVSTLELGDSALYLCASSLEPGGNTEAFFGQGTRLTVV.

This clonotype was recorded many times. The J gene is TRBJ2-7, the V gene TRBV29-1; 7 positions match TRBD1. The CDR3 loop spans 14 amino acids. Trimming removed 4 bases from V and 3 bases from J; junction bases left unmatched: 9. Looked up from germline, CDR1 is SQVTM and CDR2 is ANQGSEA. This chain's CDR3 is CSVGLRGTNYEQYF. Written as DNA, the CDR3 is TGCAGCGTTGGCCTCAGGGGGACCAACTACGAGCAGTACTTC.

This sequence joins TRBV6-1 and TRBJ1-5; no reliable D call. Trimming removed 2 bases from V and 0 bases from J, with 5 bases in between. Germline V gene sequence: CDR1 MNHNS, CDR2 SASEGT. The CDR3 has 14 amino acids. The CDR3 here is CASSEQYSNQPQHF. The CDR3 DNA reads TGTGCCAGCAGTGAACAGTATAGCAATCAGCCCCAGCATTTT.

In this sample, this clonotype turned up a few times. This sequence joins TRBV6-1 and TRBJ2-6; TRBD2 agrees at 13 bases. V shed 6 bases and J 2 bases; nucleotides not matched to a gene: 4. Germline loops: CDR1 MNHNS, CDR2 SASEGT. The length of the CDR3 is 17 residues. The CDR3, as DNA: TGTGCCAGCAGCCGCGGGACTAGCGGGACTGGGGCCAACGTCCTGACTTTC. Protein product: CASSRGTSGTGANVLTF.

This clonotype was counted only a few times. The CDR3 protein is CSARRSGGLDGYTF. CDR3 nucleotide sequence: TGCAGTGCAAGACGATCGGGGGGATTAGATGGCTACACCTTC. The chain joins TRBV20-1 to TRBJ1-2; weak D call: TRBD1 (5 bases). V was clipped by 6 bases and J by 6 bases, with 20 bases between them. This CDR3 is 14 amino acids long. Germline lookup yields CDR1 DFQATT and CDR2 SNEGSKA (reference sequence).